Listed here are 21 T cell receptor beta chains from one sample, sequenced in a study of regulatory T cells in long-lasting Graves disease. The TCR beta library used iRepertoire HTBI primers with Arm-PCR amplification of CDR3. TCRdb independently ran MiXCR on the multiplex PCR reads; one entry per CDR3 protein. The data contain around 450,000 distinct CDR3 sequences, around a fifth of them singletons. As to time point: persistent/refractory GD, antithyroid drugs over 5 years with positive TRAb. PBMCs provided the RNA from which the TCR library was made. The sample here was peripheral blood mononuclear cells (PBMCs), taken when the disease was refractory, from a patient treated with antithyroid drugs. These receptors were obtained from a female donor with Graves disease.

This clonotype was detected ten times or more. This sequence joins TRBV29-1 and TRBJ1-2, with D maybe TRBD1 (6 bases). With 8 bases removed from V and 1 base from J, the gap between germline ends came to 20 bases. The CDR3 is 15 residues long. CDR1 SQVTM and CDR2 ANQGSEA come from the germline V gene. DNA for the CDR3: TGCAGCACCGGGGCCGGGACATCTGATAACTATGGCTACACCTTC. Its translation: CSTGAGTSDNYGYTF.

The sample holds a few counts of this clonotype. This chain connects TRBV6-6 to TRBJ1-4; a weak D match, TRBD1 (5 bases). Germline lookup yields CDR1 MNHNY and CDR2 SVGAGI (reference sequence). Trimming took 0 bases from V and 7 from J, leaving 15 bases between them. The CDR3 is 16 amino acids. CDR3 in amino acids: CASSYSTRGSGEKLFF. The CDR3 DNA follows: TGTGCCAGCAGTTACTCGACGAGGGGCAGTGGTGAAAAACTGTTTTTT.

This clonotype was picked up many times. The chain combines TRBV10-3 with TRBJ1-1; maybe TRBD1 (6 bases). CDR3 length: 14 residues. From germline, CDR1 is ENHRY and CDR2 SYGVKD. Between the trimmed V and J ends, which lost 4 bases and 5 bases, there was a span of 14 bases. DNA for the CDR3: TGTGCCATCAGTGTTCCAGGGGAGGGGACTGAAGCTTTCTTT. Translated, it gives CAISVPGEGTEAFF.

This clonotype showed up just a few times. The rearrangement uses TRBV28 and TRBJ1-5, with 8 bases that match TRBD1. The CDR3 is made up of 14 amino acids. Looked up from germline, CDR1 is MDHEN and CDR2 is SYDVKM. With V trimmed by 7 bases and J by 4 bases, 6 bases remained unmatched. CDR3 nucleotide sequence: TGTGCCAGCAAGTCAGGGGGCTGGAATCAGCCCCAGCATTTT. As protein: CASKSGGWNQPQHF.

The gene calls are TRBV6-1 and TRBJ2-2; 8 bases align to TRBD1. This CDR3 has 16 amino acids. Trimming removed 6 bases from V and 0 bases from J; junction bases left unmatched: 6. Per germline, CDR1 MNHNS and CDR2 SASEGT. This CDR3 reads CASRADRATNTGELFF. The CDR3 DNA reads TGTGCCAGCAGAGCGGACAGGGCGACGAACACCGGGGAGCTGTTTTTT.

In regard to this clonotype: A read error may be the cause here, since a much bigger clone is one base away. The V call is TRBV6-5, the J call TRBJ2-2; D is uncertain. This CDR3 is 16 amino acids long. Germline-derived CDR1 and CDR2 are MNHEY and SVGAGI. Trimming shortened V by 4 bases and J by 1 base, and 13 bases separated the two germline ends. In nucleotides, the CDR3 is TGTGCCAGCAGTTGCTCCCTCACAAAGAACACCGGGGAGCTGTTTTTT. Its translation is CASSCSLTKNTGELFF.

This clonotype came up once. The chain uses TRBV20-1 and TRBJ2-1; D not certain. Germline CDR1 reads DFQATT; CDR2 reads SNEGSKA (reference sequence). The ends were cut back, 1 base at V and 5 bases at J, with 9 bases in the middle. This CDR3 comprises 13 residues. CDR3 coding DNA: TGCAGTGCTAGAGTAGGCCGAAACAATGAGCAGTTCTTC. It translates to CSARVGRNNEQFF.

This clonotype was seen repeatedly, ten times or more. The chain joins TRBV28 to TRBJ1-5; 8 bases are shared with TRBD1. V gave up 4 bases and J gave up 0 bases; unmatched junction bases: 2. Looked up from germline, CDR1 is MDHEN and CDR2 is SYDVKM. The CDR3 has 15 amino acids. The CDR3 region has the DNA TGTGCCAGCAGTTCTGACAGGGGTAGCAATCAGCCCCAGCATTTT. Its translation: CASSSDRGSNQPQHF.

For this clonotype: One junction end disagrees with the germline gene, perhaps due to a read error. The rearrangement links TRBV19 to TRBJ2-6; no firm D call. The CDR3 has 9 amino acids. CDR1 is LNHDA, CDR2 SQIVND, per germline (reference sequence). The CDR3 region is CAWLYVPTF. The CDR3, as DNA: TGTGCCTGGCTCTACGTCCCGACTTTC.

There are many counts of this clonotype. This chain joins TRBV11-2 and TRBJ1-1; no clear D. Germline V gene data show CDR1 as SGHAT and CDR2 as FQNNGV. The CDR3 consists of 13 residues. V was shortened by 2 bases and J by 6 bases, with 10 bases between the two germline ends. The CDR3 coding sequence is TGTGCCAGCAGCTTACAAACGTATTCTGAAGCTTTCTTT. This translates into CASSLQTYSEAFF.

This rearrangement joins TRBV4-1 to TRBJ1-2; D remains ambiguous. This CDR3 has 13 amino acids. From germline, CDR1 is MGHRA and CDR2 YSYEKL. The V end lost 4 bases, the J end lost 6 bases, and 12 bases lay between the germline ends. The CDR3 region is CASSLAGGNGYTF. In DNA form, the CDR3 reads TGCGCCAGCAGCCTGGCGGGAGGGAATGGCTACACCTTC.

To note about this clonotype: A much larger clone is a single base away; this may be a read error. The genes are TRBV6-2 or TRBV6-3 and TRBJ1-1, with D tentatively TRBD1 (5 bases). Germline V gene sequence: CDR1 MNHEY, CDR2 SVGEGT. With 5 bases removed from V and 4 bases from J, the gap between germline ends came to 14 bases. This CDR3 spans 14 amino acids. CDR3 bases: TGTGCCAGCAGTCTACAGGACTCTTGCACTGAAGCTTTCTTT. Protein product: CASSLQDSCTEAFF.

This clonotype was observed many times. CDR3 nucleotides: TGTGCCAGCAGCTTAGTCGCTAGCGGGGGAACCCAAAACGAGCAGTACTTC. Its protein is CASSLVASGGTQNEQYF. The J gene is TRBJ2-7, the V gene TRBV7-8, with TRBD2 identical over 10 bases. V trimming: 1 base; J trimming: 5 bases; junction bases outside the gene matches: 11. There are 17 residues in the CDR3. Germline V gene sequence: CDR1 SGHVS, CDR2 FQNEAQ.

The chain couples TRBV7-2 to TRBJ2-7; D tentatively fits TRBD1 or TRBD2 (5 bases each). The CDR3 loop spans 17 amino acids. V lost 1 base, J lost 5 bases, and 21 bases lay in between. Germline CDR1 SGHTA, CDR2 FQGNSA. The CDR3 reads CASSLVGRVQPGDEQYF. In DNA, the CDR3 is TGTGCCAGCAGCTTAGTGGGGCGGGTTCAGCCGGGCGACGAGCAGTACTTC.

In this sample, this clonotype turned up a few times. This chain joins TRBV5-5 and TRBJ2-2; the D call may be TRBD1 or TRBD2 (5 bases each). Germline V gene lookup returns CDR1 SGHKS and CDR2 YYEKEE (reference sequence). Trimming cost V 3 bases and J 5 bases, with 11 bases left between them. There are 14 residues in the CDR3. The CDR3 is CASSSGTSTGELFF. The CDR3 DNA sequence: TGTGCCAGCAGCTCGGGGACGTCTACCGGGGAGCTGTTTTTT.

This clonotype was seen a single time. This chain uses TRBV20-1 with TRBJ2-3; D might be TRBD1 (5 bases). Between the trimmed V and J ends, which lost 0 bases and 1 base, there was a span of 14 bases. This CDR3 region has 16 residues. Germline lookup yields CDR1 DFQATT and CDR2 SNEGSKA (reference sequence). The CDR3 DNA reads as TGCAGTGCTAGAGATTTTGGAGTAGGGGGCACAGATACGCAGTATTTT. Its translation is CSARDFGVGGTDTQYF.

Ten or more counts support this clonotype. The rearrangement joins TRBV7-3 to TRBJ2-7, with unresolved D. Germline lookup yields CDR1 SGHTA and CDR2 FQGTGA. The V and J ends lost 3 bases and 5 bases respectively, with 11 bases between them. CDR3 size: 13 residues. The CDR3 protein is CASSLTQVDEQYF. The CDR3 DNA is TGTGCCAGCAGCTTGACCCAGGTAGACGAGCAGTACTTC.

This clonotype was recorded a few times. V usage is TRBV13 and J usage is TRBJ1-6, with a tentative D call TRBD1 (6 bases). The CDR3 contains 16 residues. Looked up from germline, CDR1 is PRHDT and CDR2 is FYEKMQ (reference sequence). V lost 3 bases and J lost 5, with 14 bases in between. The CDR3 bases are TGTGCCAGCAGCTTGCGCAGGGGCGAGAATAATTCACCCCTCCACTTT. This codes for CASSLRRGENNSPLHF. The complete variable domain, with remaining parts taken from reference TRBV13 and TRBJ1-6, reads AAGVIQSPRHLIKEKRETATLKCYPIPRHDTVYWYQQGPGQDPQFLISFYEKMQSDKGSIPDRFSAQQFSDYHSELNMSSLELGDSALYFCASSLRRGENNSPLHFGNGTRLTVT.

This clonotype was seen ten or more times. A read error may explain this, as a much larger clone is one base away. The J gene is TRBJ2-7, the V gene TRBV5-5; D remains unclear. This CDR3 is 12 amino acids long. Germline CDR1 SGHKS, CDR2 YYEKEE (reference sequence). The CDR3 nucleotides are TGTGCCAACAGCTTAGGGCCGGGTGAGCAGTACTTC. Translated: CANSLGPGEQYF.

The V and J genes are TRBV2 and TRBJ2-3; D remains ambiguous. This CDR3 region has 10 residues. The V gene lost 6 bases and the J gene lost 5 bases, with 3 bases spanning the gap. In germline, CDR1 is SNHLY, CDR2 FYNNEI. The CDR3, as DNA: TGTGCCAGCAGACGAGATACGCAGTATTTT. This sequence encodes CASRRDTQYF.

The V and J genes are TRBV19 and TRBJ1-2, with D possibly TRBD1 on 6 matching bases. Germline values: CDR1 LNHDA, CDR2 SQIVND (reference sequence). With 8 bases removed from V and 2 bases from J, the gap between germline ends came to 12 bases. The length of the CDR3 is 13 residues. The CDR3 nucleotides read TGTGCCAGTCACAGGGAGTACAACTATGGCTACACCTTC. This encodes CASHREYNYGYTF.